This T cell receptor (beta chain) was sequenced during a study of blood T cell repertoires in COVID-19. The overall study: Sample material is recorded as cDNA or gDNA derived from T cells, B-cell-depleted T cells, or PBMCs.

J was trimmed by 4 bases and V by 4 bases; bases with no gene match: 18. CDR3 size: 19 residues. Per germline, CDR1 SGHTA and CDR2 FQGNSA. TCRdb's copy holds only in-frame clones and misses some; the assay was immunoSEQ multiplex PCR. The sample includes about 380,000 clones, approximately 87% of them seen just once. All enrollees were roughly 18 to 100 years old and from 25 or so US areas. The study assigned cohorts using participant-reported clinical history. Sample: PBMCs or T cells enriched from blood (not recorded which). The chain is built from TRBV7-2 and TRBJ2-7; 11 bases map to TRBD2. This clonotype was sampled from a man aged 25-40 years who had recovered from COVID-19. The CDR3 protein is CASSSPSLPSGGLRYEQYF. For the CDR3, the DNA is TGTGCCAGCAGCTCACCAAGTCTGCCTAGCGGGGGGTTAAGGTACGAGCAGTACTTC.